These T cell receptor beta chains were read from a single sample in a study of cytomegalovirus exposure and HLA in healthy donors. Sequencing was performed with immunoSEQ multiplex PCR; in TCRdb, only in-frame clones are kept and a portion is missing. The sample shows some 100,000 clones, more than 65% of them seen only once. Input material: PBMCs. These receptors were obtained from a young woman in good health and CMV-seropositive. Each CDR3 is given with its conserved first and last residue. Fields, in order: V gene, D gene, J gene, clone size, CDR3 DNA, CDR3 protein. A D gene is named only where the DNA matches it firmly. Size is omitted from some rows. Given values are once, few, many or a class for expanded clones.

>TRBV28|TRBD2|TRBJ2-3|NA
TGTGCCAGCAGCTCCGCTCTAGCGGGGTACACAGATACGCAGTATTTT
CASSSALAGYTDTQYF
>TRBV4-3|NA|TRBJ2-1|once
TGCGCCAGCAGCCCTTTCGCGGCGCGTGCCAATGAGCAGTTCTTC
CASSPFAARANEQFF
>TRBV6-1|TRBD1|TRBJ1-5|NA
TGTGCCAGCAGTGAAAGAGGGGGCTTCAATCAGCCCCAGCATTTT
CASSERGGFNQPQHF
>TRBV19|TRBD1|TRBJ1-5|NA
TGTGCCAGTAGTAAGGGACAGGGGTACAATCAGCCCCAGCATTTT
CASSKGQGYNQPQHF
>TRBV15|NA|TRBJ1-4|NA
TGTGCCACCAGCAGAGAACTGACTCTGACAACTAATGAAAAACTGTTTTTT
CATSRELTLTTNEKLFF
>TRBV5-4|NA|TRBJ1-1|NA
TGTGCCAGCAGCAAGGGGAGTCAGGGGATAAACACTGAAGCTTTCTTT
CASSKGSQGINTEAFF
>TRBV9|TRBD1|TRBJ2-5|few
TGTGCCAGCAGCGTAGGGGACAGGGGAGAGACCCAGTACTTC
CASSVGDRGETQYF
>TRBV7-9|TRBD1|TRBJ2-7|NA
TGTGCCAGCAGCTGGGGGGGACAGGGGGTCTACGAGCAGTACTTC
CASSWGGQGVYEQYF
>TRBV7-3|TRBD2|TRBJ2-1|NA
TGTGCCAGCAGCTTAACGGGACTAGCGGGCGCTAGACCAGACGAGCAGTTCTTC
CASSLTGLAGARPDEQFF
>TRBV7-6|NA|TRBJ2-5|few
TGTGCCAGCAGCTCTCCGGTTGAGACCCAGTACTTC
CASSSPVETQYF
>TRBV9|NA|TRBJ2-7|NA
TGTGCCAGCAGCGTAGACGGGGCTAGCGCATCCTACGAGCAGTACTTC
CASSVDGASASYEQYF
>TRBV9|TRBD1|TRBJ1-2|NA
TGTGCCAGCAGCGAACGTTTGACGGACAGGGTCGAGCATGGCTACACCTTC
CASSERLTDRVEHGYTF
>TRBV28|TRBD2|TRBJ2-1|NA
TGTGCCAGCAGTCCTCTAGCGGGAGAAGGCAATGAGCAGTTCTTC
CASSPLAGEGNEQFF
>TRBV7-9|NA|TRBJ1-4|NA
TGTGCCAGCAGCTTCCCAGTAGGGCGGGCAACTAATGAAAAACTGTTTTTT
CASSFPVGRATNEKLFF
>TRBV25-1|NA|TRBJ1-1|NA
TGTGCCAGCAGCCCGCTGGGTAGAGGCACTGAAGCTTTCTTT
CASSPLGRGTEAFF
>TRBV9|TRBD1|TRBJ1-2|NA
TGTGCCAGCAGCGACACAGGGGAGGATGGCTACACCTTC
CASSDTGEDGYTF